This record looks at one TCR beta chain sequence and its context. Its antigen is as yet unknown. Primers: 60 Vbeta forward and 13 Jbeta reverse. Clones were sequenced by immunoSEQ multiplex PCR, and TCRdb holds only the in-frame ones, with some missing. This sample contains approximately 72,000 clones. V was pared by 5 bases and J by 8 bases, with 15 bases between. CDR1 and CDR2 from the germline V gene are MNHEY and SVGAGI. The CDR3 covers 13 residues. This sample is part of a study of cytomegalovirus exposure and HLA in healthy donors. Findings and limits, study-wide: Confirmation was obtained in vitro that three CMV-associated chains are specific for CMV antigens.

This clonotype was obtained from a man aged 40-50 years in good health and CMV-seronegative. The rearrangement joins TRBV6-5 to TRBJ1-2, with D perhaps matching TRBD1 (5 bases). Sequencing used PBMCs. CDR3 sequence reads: CASSRTREYGYTF. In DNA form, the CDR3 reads TGTGCCAGCAGTCGAACCAGGGAATACGGCTACACCTTC.